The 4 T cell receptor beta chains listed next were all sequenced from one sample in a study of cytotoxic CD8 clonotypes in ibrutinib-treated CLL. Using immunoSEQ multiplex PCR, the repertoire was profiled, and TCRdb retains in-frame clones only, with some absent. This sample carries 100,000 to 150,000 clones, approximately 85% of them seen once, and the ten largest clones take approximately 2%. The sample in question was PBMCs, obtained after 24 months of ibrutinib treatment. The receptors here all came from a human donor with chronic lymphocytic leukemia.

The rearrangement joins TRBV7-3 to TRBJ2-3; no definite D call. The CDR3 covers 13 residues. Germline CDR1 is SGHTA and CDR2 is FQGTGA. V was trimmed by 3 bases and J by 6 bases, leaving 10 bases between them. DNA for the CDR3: TGTGCCAGCAGCTTGCTTAGTATGGATACGCAGTATTTT. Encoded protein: CASSLLSMDTQYF.

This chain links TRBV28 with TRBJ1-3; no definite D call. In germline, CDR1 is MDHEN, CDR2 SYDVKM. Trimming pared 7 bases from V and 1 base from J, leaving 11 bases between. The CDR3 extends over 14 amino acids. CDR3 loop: CASTPGGSGNTIYF. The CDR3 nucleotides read TGTGCCAGCACCCCGGGAGGGTCTGGAAACACCATATATTTT.

Here the CDR3 DNA reads TGTGCCAGCAGACTTAGCGGGGGCTTTCAAGAGACCCAGTACTTC. Translated: CASRLSGGFQETQYF. V and J are TRBV6-5 and TRBJ2-5; 9 nucleotides align to TRBD2. V shed 6 bases and J 2 bases; nucleotides not matched to a gene: 7. The CDR3 spans 15 residues. In germline, CDR1 is MNHEY, CDR2 SVGAGI.

CDR3 DNA: TGTGCCAGCAGTGGGGAGAACACCGGGGAGCTGTTTTTT. Its translation is CASSGENTGELFF. V gene TRBV6-4 combines with J gene TRBJ2-2; D not certain. The CDR3 runs 13 residues. Deletions cut 4 bases from V and 1 base from J, with 4 bases between. Germline lookup yields CDR1 MRHNA and CDR2 SNTAGT.